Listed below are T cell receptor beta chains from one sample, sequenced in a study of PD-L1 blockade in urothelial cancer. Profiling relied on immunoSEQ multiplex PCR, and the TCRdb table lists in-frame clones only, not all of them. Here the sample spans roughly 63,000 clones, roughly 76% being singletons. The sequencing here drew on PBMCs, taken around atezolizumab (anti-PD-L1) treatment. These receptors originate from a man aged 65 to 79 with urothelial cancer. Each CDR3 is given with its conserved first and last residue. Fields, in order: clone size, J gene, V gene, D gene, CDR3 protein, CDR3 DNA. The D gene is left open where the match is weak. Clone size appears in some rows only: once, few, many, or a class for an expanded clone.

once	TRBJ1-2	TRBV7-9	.	CASSSTANYGYTF	TGTGCCAGCAGCTCGACAGCCAACTATGGCTACACCTTC
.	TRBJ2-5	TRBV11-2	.	CASSIAVQETQYF	TGTGCCAGCAGTATAGCGGTACAAGAGACCCAGTACTTC
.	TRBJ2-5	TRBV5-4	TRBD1	CASSPVGTGGETQYF	TGTGCCAGCAGCCCGGTAGGGACAGGGGGAGAGACCCAGTACTTC
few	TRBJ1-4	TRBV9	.	CASSLGGGRSSTNEKLFF	TGTGCCAGCAGCTTGGGGGGGGGACGGAGCTCAACTAATGAAAAACTGTTTTTT
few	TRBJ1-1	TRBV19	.	CASSLQGPTEAFF	TGTGCCAGTAGTCTACAGGGACCCACTGAAGCTTTCTTT
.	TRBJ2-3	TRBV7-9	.	CASSLTGDTDTQYF	TGTGCCAGCAGCTTAACAGGAGACACAGATACGCAGTATTTT
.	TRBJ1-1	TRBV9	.	CASKNLGRTEAFF	TGTGCCAGCAAAAATTTGGGGCGAACTGAAGCTTTCTTT
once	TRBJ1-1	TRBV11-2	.	CASSLDGRGGTEAFF	TGTGCCAGCAGCTTAGATGGGAGGGGGGGGACTGAAGCTTTCTTT
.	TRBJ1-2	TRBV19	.	CASSSGVGSGYGYTF	TGTGCCAGTAGTTCCGGTGTAGGGAGTGGTTATGGCTACACCTTC
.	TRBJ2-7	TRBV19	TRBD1	CATSTGGNEQYF	TGTGCCACCTCGACAGGGGGAAACGAGCAGTACTTC
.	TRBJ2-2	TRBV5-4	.	CASSLLQGNTGELFF	TGTGCCAGCAGCTTGTTACAGGGTAACACCGGGGAGCTGTTTTTT
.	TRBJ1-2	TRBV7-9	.	CASSLIQGYGYTF	TGTGCCAGCAGCTTAATACAGGGCTATGGCTACACCTTC
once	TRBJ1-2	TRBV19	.	CASSIETGYGYTF	TGTGCCAGTAGTATAGAGACAGGATATGGCTACACCTTC
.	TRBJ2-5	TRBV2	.	CASSLAREGGETQYF	TGTGCCAGCAGCCTTGCCAGGGAGGGGGGTGAGACCCAGTACTTC
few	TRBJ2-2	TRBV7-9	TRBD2	CASGLAGVGGELFF	TGTGCCAGCGGACTAGCGGGAGTGGGCGGGGAGCTGTTTTTT
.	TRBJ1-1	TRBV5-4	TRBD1	CASSMGQVKNTEAFF	TGTGCCAGCAGCATGGGACAGGTTAAGAACACTGAAGCTTTCTTT
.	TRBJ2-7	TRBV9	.	CASSQGSGVSYEQYF	TGTGCCAGCAGCCAGGGGTCGGGCGTCTCCTACGAGCAGTACTTC
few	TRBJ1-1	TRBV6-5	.	CASSNPQGNTEAFF	TGTGCCAGCAGCAACCCCCAGGGGAACACTGAAGCTTTCTTT
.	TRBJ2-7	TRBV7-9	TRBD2	CASSSTSGDSYEQYF	TGTGCCAGCAGCTCGACTAGCGGGGACTCCTACGAGCAGTACTTC
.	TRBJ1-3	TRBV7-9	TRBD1	CASSLARGQGVGNTIYF	TGTGCCAGCAGCTTAGCTCGCGGACAGGGCGTTGGAAACACCATATATTTT
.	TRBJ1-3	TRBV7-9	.	CASSLRRAGNTIYF	TGTGCCAGCAGCTTAAGACGGGCTGGAAACACCATATATTTT
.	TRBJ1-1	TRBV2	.	CASSFGGMRNTEAFF	TGTGCCAGCAGTTTCGGGGGAATGAGGAACACTGAAGCTTTCTTT
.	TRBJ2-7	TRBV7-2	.	CASSTRDGIYEQYF	TGTGCCAGCAGCACGCGGGACGGGATCTACGAGCAGTACTTC
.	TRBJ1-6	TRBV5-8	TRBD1	CASSPQTGQSSPLHF	TGTGCCAGCAGCCCCCAGACAGGGCAAAGCTCACCCCTCCACTTT
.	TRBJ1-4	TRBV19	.	CASNNQGTEDEKLFF	TGTGCCAGTAACAATCAGGGAACGGAAGATGAAAAACTGTTTTTT
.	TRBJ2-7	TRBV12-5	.	CASAPLSGGTYEQYF	TGTGCTAGTGCCCCTCTCTCCGGAGGTACCTACGAGCAGTACTTC
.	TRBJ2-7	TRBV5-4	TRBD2	CASSLKAGAYEQYF	TGTGCCAGCAGCTTGAAGGCGGGAGCCTACGAGCAGTACTTC
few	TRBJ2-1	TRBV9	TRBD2	CASSAGTSSHNEQFF	TGTGCCAGCAGCGCCGGGACTAGCTCTCACAATGAGCAGTTCTTC
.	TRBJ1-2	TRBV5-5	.	CASSLGQENYGYTF	TGTGCCAGCAGCTTGGGACAGGAAAACTATGGCTACACCTTC
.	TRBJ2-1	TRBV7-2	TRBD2	CASSLSGGRADNEQFF	TGTGCCAGCAGCTTAAGCGGCGGGAGGGCCGACAATGAGCAGTTCTTC
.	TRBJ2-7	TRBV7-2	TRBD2	CASSFSGLAGGVYF	TGTGCCAGCAGCTTTTCCGGACTAGCGGGAGGGGTGTACTTC
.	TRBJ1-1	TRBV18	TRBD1	CASSPTTGTTEAFF	TGTGCCAGCTCACCAACGACAGGGACCACTGAAGCTTTCTTT
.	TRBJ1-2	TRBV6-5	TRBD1	CASSSDRGYGYTF	TGTGCCAGCAGCTCTGACAGGGGCTATGGCTACACCTTC
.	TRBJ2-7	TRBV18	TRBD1	CASSPPGQGGFDEQYF	TGTGCCAGCTCACCACCGGGACAGGGGGGTTTTGACGAGCAGTACTTC
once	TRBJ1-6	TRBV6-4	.	CASSGNRDAPLHF	TGTGCCAGCAGTGGGAACAGGGATGCACCCCTCCACTTT